The 32 T cell receptor beta chains below come from one sample, sequenced in a study of metastatic and nonmetastatic thyroid tumors. With MiXCR, TCRdb called clones anew from the PCR reads. Altogether over 15,000 clones are present, under 15% being singletons, with the ten largest covering less than 20%. All patients reached thyroid surgery having received no treatment beforehand. Sequencing was done on a sample of tumor tissue. The source of these receptors is a female donor with papillary thyroid cancer or a benign thyroid nodule (not recorded which). Some clones in this sample may be carry-over from other donors' samples.

At least ten counts were recorded for this clone. The rearrangement joins TRBV7-2 to TRBJ2-1, with 9 bases identical to TRBD1. Germline CDR1 reads SGHTA; CDR2 reads FQGNSA. Trimming removed 1 base from V and 1 base from J; junction bases left unmatched: 5. The CDR3 extends over 17 amino acids. The CDR3 DNA sequence: TGTGCCAGCAGCTTAGGGACAGGGGTTGGTTCCTACAATGAGCAGTTCTTC. Its protein is CASSLGTGVGSYNEQFF.

This clone was observed many times. The same CDR3 is also encoded by other DNA sequences in this sample. The chain has TRBV18 and TRBJ2-5, with 9 bases that match TRBD1. V shed 1 base and J 2 bases; nucleotides not matched to a gene: 2. The CDR3 contains 15 residues. Germline V gene data show CDR1 as KGHSH and CDR2 as LQKENI. Here the CDR3 DNA reads TGTGCCAGCTCACCACGACAGGGGGTACAAGAGACCCAGTACTTC. Translated: CASSPRQGVQETQYF. Based on the CDR3 plus reference TRBV18 and TRBJ2-5, the full variable domain is NAGVMQNPRHLVRRRGQEARLRCSPMKGHSHVYWYRQLPEEGLKFMVYLQKENIIDESGMPKERFSAEFPKEGPSILRIQQVVRGDSAAYFCASSPRQGVQETQYFGPGTRLLVL.

This clone was detected many times. The chain has TRBV20-1 and TRBJ1-5; D uncertain. The CDR3 contains 13 residues. V lost 4 bases and J 0 bases, leaving 7 bases between the germline ends. Looked up from germline, CDR1 is DFQATT and CDR2 is SNEGSKA (reference sequence). CDR3 sequence reads: CSAMTASNQPQHF. CDR3 nucleotides: TGCAGTGCTATGACGGCTAGCAATCAGCCCCAGCATTTT.

The V gene is TRBV20-1, the J gene TRBJ1-5; the D is unclear. V lost 5 bases, J lost 3 bases, and 11 bases lay in between. This CDR3 has 13 amino acids. Germline V gene sequence: CDR1 DFQATT, CDR2 SNEGSKA (reference sequence). This CDR3 reads CSAGGRFNQPQHF. CDR3 bases: TGCAGTGCTGGAGGACGGTTCAATCAGCCCCAGCATTTT.

The chain combines TRBV12-3 or TRBV12-4 with TRBJ1-6; D call uncertain. The CDR3 length is 12 residues. V dropped 5 bases and J dropped 5 bases, with 4 bases sitting between them. Here the CDR3 DNA reads TGTGCCAGCAGTCTCAATAATTCACCCCTCCACTTT. Its protein is CASSLNNSPLHF.

The sample holds a few counts of this clone. A read error may explain this, as a much larger clone is one base away. DNA of the CDR3: TGTGCCAGCAGACCGGGACAGGGGACTGAGCAGTTCTTC. Its translation: CASRPGQGTEQFF. The chain uses TRBV6-1 and TRBJ2-1; 10 bases are shared with TRBD1. Germline CDR1 MNHNS, CDR2 SASEGT. This CDR3 comprises 13 residues. Trimming took 6 bases from V and 9 from J; bases not matched to a gene: 5.

The sample holds many counts of this clone. V gene TRBV3-1 combines with J gene TRBJ2-7, with D uncertain. The germline V and J ends were trimmed by 0 bases and 1 base, with 7 bases remaining between them. Germline V gene data show CDR1 as LGHDT and CDR2 as YNNKEL (reference sequence). The CDR3 is 14 amino acids. The CDR3 loop is CASSQDAGSYEQYF. The DNA of the CDR3 is TGTGCCAGCAGCCAAGACGCCGGTTCCTACGAGCAGTACTTC.

This clone occurred many times. This chain links TRBV4-1 with TRBJ1-2, with a tentative D call TRBD1 (5 bases). Germline V gene lookup returns CDR1 MGHRA and CDR2 YSYEKL. CDR3 length equals 15 residues. Trimming took 0 bases from V and 8 from J, leaving 16 bases between them. CDR3 loop: CASSQDWGGAWGYTF. In nucleotides, the CDR3 is TGCGCCAGCAGCCAAGATTGGGGAGGGGCGTGGGGCTACACCTTC.

The table lists this clone with many counts. This chain connects TRBV20-1 to TRBJ1-6; 9 bases align to TRBD1. The CDR3 length is 15 residues. The junction had 5 bases not matched to a gene; V was cut back by 2 bases and J by 6 bases. Germline CDR1 reads DFQATT; CDR2 reads SNEGSKA (reference sequence). The DNA of the CDR3 is TGCAGTGCTAGACAACAGGGGGCGAGTAATTCACCCCTCCACTTT. This sequence encodes CSARQQGASNSPLHF.

This clone was picked up a small number of times. The gene calls are TRBV19 and TRBJ1-5, with 7 bases identical to TRBD1. CDR3 size: 14 residues. V gave up 7 bases and J gave up 7 bases; unmatched junction bases: 10. Per the germline V gene, CDR1 is LNHDA and CDR2 is SQIVND (reference sequence). DNA for the CDR3: TGTGCCAGTAAGGGGACAGAGTTTTCGCAGCCCCAGCATTTT. This gives the protein CASKGTEFSQPQHF.

This chain joins TRBV19 and TRBJ1-1; D remains ambiguous. This CDR3 comprises 14 residues. V lost 9 bases and J lost 3, with 17 bases in between. Germline values: CDR1 LNHDA, CDR2 SQIVND (reference sequence). The CDR3 sequence is CARDVSFGDTEAFF. The DNA of the CDR3 is TGTGCCAGGGACGTCAGTTTCGGAGACACTGAAGCTTTCTTT.

Ten or more counts support this clone. V usage is TRBV12-3 or TRBV12-4 and J usage is TRBJ1-2; D is uncertain. CDR3 length: 13 residues. Trimming shortened V by 9 bases and J by 4 bases, and 15 bases separated the two germline ends. DNA of the CDR3: TGTGCCAGTGGGAGGAGGGCCTCCTATGGCTACACCTTC. It is translated as CASGRRASYGYTF.

This clone came up many times. V and J are TRBV7-3 and TRBJ1-2; D gene ambiguous. The CDR3 sequence is 12 residues long. V lost 1 base to trimming and J lost 4 bases, with 4 bases between them. Per the germline V gene, CDR1 is SGHTA and CDR2 is FQGTGA. CDR3 bases: TGTGCCAGCAGCTTAATGGGCTATGGCTACACCTTC. Translation gives CASSLMGYGYTF.

This clone was seen ten or more times. V gene TRBV3-1 combines with J gene TRBJ1-4; D is unresolved. Between the trimmed V and J ends, which lost 3 bases and 4 bases, there was a span of 12 bases. This CDR3 has 15 residues. Germline assignment: CDR1 LGHDT and CDR2 YNNKEL (reference sequence). This CDR3 reads CASSHIGRRNEKLFF. In nucleotides, the CDR3 is TGTGCCAGCAGCCACATAGGCAGACGTAATGAAAAACTGTTTTTT.

This clone was seen at least ten times. This same CDR3 is encoded by further DNA sequences in the sample. The chain links TRBV11-2 to TRBJ2-7, with 7 bases aligning to TRBD2. Looked up from germline, CDR1 is SGHAT and CDR2 is FQNNGV. The CDR3 length is 14 residues. Unmatched junction bases numbered 1, after V lost 1 base and J lost 1 base. The CDR3 sequence: CASSLAGGSYEQYF. DNA of the CDR3: TGTGCCAGCAGCTTAGCGGGAGGTTCCTACGAGCAGTACTTC.

This clone was observed many times. The rearrangement uses TRBV3-1 and TRBJ2-2, with a weak D call TRBD1 (5 bases). Trimming removed 6 bases from V and 2 bases from J, with 16 bases in between. This CDR3 region has 16 residues. The germline CDR1 and CDR2 sequences are LGHDT and YNNKEL (reference sequence). CDR3 sequence (DNA): TGTGCCAGCAGACGAGGACAAAATAGTAACACCGGGGAGCTGTTTTTT. This translates into CASRRGQNSNTGELFF.

This clone was seen at least ten times. The chain uses TRBV29-1 and TRBJ2-3; 9 nucleotides agree with TRBD1. From germline, CDR1 is SQVTM and CDR2 ANQGSEA. The CDR3 sequence is 15 residues long. V gave up 6 bases and J gave up 2 bases; unmatched junction bases: 9. CDR3 in amino acids: CSVLPGQGYTDTQYF. CDR3 bases: TGCAGCGTCCTACCGGGACAGGGTTACACAGATACGCAGTATTTT.

This clone was seen at least ten times. J is TRBJ1-2 and V is TRBV7-2; D uncertain. CDR3 length: 13 amino acids. CDR1 is SGHTA, CDR2 FQGNSA, per germline. V was shortened by 1 base and J by 2 bases, with 5 bases between the two germline ends. The CDR3 sequence is CASSLDKNYGYTF. CDR3 nucleotides: TGTGCCAGCAGCTTAGACAAAAACTATGGCTACACCTTC.

This clone occurred many times. The CDR3 is CSARSWQNTEAFF. In nucleotides, the CDR3 is TGCAGTGCTAGATCTTGGCAGAACACTGAAGCTTTCTTT. This rearrangement joins TRBV20-1 to TRBJ1-1, with D uncertain. Per the germline V gene, CDR1 is DFQATT and CDR2 is SNEGSKA (reference sequence). The CDR3 consists of 13 residues. V gave up 2 bases and J gave up 1 base, with 8 bases separating them.

This clone was recorded many times. The chain carries TRBV28 and TRBJ2-1; 7 positions agree with TRBD1. Germline V lookup: CDR1 MDHEN, CDR2 SYDVKM. J gave up 6 bases and V 5 bases, and 7 bases lay outside the gene matches. The CDR3 runs to 14 residues. CDR3 DNA sequence: TGTGCCAGCAGTCCCGGACAGGCTGTCAATGAGCAGTTCTTC. Translation: CASSPGQAVNEQFF.

By share of the sample, this clone is medium-sized. Mismatch with germline at one junction end may stem from a read error. This CDR3 is CASSVSLAGASEKYF. CDR3 DNA: TGTGCCAGTAGTGTGTCACTAGCGGGGGCCTCCGAGAAGTACTTC. The chain employs TRBV19 and TRBJ2-7; 11 nucleotides line up with TRBD2. Germline V lookup: CDR1 LNHDA, CDR2 SQIVND (reference sequence). The CDR3 has 15 amino acids.

By its share, this clone is medium-sized. The chain is built from TRBV4-1 and TRBJ2-7; 7 nucleotides agree with TRBD1. The CDR3 consists of 15 residues. The germline CDR1 and CDR2 sequences are MGHRA and YSYEKL. The junction had 7 bases not matched to a gene; V was cut back by 4 bases and J by 1 base. This CDR3 reads CASSPRAGGSYEQYF. Here the CDR3 DNA reads TGCGCCAGCAGCCCGAGAGCAGGGGGTTCCTACGAGCAGTACTTC.

This clone was seen many times. The chain joins TRBV7-2 to TRBJ1-2, with 8 bases that match TRBD1. CDR1 is SGHTA and CDR2 is FQGNSA in the germline V gene. This CDR3 is built from 15 residues. V trimming: 5 bases; J trimming: 6 bases; junction bases outside the gene matches: 11. The CDR3 DNA sequence: TGTGCCAGCAGCCCGCAGGGGGCCCTGCTTGATGGCTACACCTTC. Its translation: CASSPQGALLDGYTF.

This clone was counted many times. The chain combines TRBV5-6 with TRBJ1-1; possibly TRBD1 for D (6 bases). The V gene's germline CDR1 is SGHDT and CDR2 YYEEEE. V was shortened by 4 bases and J by 7 bases, with 14 bases between the two germline ends. The CDR3 runs to 13 residues. The CDR3: CASSGTGLLEAFF. In nucleotides, the CDR3 is TGTGCCAGCAGCGGAACAGGGTTACTTGAAGCTTTCTTT.

The genes are TRBV7-2 and TRBJ2-5; 15 nucleotides agree with TRBD2. The germline V gene encodes CDR1 SGHTA and CDR2 FQGNSA. The V and J ends lost 5 bases and 4 bases, in that order; junction bases with no gene match: 5. The CDR3 length is 16 residues. The DNA for the CDR3 is TGTGCCAGCAGCCCGGGGACTAGCGGGAGGTTAGAGACCCAGTACTTC. Its translation: CASSPGTSGRLETQYF.

The V gene is TRBV6-1, the J gene TRBJ2-5, with 9 positions matching TRBD1. The CDR3 has 14 residues. V was pared by 5 bases and J by 4 bases, with 5 bases of the junction left unmatched. Looked up from germline, CDR1 is MNHNS and CDR2 is SASEGT. Here the CDR3 reads CASSTLDRGETQYF. The CDR3 DNA sequence: TGTGCCAGCAGTACCCTGGACAGGGGAGAGACCCAGTACTTC.

This clone was counted at least ten times. This sequence joins TRBV20-1 and TRBJ2-1; TRBD2 agrees at 8 bases. Germline assignment: CDR1 DFQATT and CDR2 SNEGSKA (reference sequence). V shed 1 base and J 9 bases; nucleotides not matched to a gene: 11. CDR3 length equals 15 residues. DNA for the CDR3: TGCAGTGCTAGAGTGGCACTAGCGGAGACCGGTGAGCAGTTCTTC. Translating it yields CSARVALAETGEQFF.

V gene TRBV18 combines with J gene TRBJ1-1, with unresolved D. CDR3 length: 16 amino acids. V gave up 2 bases and J gave up 0 bases, with 13 bases separating them. CDR1 and CDR2 from the germline V gene are KGHSH and LQKENI. Written as DNA, the CDR3 is TGTGCCAGCTCACCAATCACTGAATACATGAACACTGAAGCTTTCTTT. Encoded protein: CASSPITEYMNTEAFF.

The J gene is TRBJ2-7, the V gene TRBV20-1; 9 bases fit TRBD1. This CDR3 has 15 amino acids. The V gene end was trimmed by 6 bases and the J gene end by 3 bases; junction bases not matched to a gene: 12. Germline V gene data show CDR1 as DFQATT and CDR2 as SNEGSKA (reference sequence). Here the CDR3 reads CSAPTPGQGSYEQYF. CDR3 nucleotides: TGCAGTGCACCCACCCCGGGACAGGGAAGCTACGAGCAGTACTTC.

This clone was observed many times. This sequence joins TRBV12-3 or TRBV12-4 and TRBJ1-2; perhaps TRBD1 as D (5 bases). The CDR3 has 13 residues. V lost 3 bases to trimming and J lost 12 bases, with 17 bases between them. CDR3: CASSFEQAARNTF. The CDR3 DNA is TGTGCCAGCAGTTTTGAACAGGCGGCTCGTAACACCTTC.

This clone was counted between two and nine times. This chain uses TRBV6-1 with TRBJ2-3; no clear D. Per the germline V gene, CDR1 is MNHNS and CDR2 is SASEGT. The CDR3 spans 11 residues. Trimming left V 10 bases short and J 6 bases short, with 11 bases between. CDR3 sequence (DNA): TGTGCCATCCAGACGGCCGATACGCAGTATTTT. Protein product: CAIQTADTQYF.

In its sample, this clone was seen many times. The chain carries TRBV29-1 and TRBJ2-2; TRBD1 matches at 10 bases. This CDR3 contains 14 residues. J lost 3 bases, V lost 5 bases, and 3 bases had no gene match. Germline-derived CDR1 and CDR2 are SQVTM and ANQGSEA. For the CDR3, the DNA is TGCAGCGTTCCGGGACAGGGGCACACCGGGGAGCTGTTTTTT. Its protein is CSVPGQGHTGELFF.